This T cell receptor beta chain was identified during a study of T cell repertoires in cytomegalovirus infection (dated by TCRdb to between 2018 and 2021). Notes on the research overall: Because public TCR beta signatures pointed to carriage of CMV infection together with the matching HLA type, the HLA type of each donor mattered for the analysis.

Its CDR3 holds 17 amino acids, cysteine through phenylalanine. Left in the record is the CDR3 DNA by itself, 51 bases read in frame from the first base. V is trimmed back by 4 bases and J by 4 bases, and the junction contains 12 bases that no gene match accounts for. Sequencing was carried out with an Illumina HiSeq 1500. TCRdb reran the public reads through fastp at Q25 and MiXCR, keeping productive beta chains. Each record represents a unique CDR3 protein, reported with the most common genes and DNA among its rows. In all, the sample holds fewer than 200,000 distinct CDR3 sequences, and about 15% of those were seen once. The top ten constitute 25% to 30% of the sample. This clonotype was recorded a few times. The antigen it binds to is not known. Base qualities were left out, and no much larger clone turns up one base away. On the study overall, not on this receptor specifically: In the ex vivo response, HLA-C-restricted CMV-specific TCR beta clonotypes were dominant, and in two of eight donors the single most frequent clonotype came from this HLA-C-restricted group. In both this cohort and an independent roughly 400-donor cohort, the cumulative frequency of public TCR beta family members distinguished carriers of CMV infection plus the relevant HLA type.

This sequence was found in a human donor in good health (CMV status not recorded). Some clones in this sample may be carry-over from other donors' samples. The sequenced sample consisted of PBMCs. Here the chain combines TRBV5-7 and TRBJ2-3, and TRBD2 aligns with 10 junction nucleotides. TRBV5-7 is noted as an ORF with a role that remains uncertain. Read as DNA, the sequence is TGTGCCAGCAGCCCTGGACTAGCGGTACTTCGGGCAGATACGCAGTATTTT. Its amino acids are CASSPGLAVLRADTQYF.